The 12 T cell receptor beta chains given below trace back to one sample, sequenced in a study of blood T cells in healthy people across ages (dated by TCRdb to between 2014 and 2017). The library was made by 5' RACE. This sample was sequenced with an Illumina HiSeq 2500. The second PCR ran for roughly 7 to 11 cycles and used a J-beta primer mix along with a sample-barcoded 5' primer. The public reads were reanalyzed by TCRdb: fastp trimming at Q25, MiXCR alignment, in-frame beta chains only. All rows with the same CDR3 protein become a single entry with the most common DNA and genes. The sample table lists about 1.5 million distinct CDR3 sequences, 35% to 45% of them with a count of one. The ten largest clonotypes hold 7.9% of the sample. Sequencing used blood. Every receptor here comes from a woman younger than 30 in good health.

The chain's CDR3 is CATSRAGGGSTDTQYF. CDR3 sequence (DNA): TGTGCCACCAGCAGAGCTGGCGGAGGGAGCACAGATACGCAGTATTTT. The V and J genes are TRBV15 and TRBJ2-3, with D possibly being TRBD2 (6 bases). Germline values: CDR1 LNHNV, CDR2 YYDKDF (reference sequence). This CDR3 spans 16 amino acids. V lost 1 base and J lost 0, with 11 bases in between. The variable domain in full, completed from reference TRBV15 and TRBJ2-3, reads DAMVIQNPRYQVTQFGKPVTLSCSQTLNHNVMYWYQQKSSQAPKLLFHYYDKDFNNEADTPDNFQSRRPNTSFCFLDIRSPGLGDTAMYLCATSRAGGGSTDTQYFGPGTRLTVL.

The chain combines TRBV7-2 with TRBJ2-1, with 11 positions matching TRBD2. There are 18 residues in the CDR3. CDR1 is SGHTA, CDR2 FQGNSA, per germline. J lost 7 bases, V lost 4 bases, and 15 bases had no gene match. Here the CDR3 reads CASSWIAGGPPWFNEQFF. CDR3 in DNA: TGTGCCAGCAGCTGGATAGCGGGAGGGCCACCGTGGTTTAATGAGCAGTTCTTC.

The chain links TRBV20-1 to TRBJ2-3; D is perhaps TRBD2 (6 bases). V lost 6 bases and J lost 0, with 19 bases in between. The CDR3 consists of 16 residues. The germline V gene has CDR1 DFQATT and CDR2 SNEGSKA (reference sequence). Written as DNA, the CDR3 is TGCAGTGCCAGGGACTTTGGGTCCGTAAGCACAGATACGCAGTATTTT. Protein product: CSARDFGSVSTDTQYF.

The CDR3 nucleotides are TGTGCCATCAGAGAGGACCCTGGGGCCAACGTCCTGACTTTC. It codes for CAIREDPGANVLTF. This chain links TRBV10-3 with TRBJ2-6; the D is unclear. Per germline, CDR1 ENHRY and CDR2 SYGVKD. This CDR3 comprises 14 residues. V was shortened by 6 bases and J by 2 bases, with 8 bases between the two germline ends.

This clonotype was picked up a small number of times. In DNA, the CDR3 is TGTGCCAGCAAGAACAGAGACACCGGGGAGCTGTTTTTT. It codes for CASKNRDTGELFF. The genes are TRBV3-1 and TRBJ2-2, with D hard to call. The CDR3 extends over 13 amino acids. The germline gives CDR1 LGHDT, CDR2 YNNKEL (reference sequence). V lost 7 bases and J 3 bases, leaving 9 bases between the germline ends.

The CDR3 spells CASRLQGPDGYTF. CDR3 bases: TGTGCCAGCAGACTCCAGGGGCCGGATGGCTACACCTTC. The V and J genes are TRBV6-5 and TRBJ1-2; a possible D gene is TRBD1 (6 bases). Trimming stripped 6 bases from V and 6 bases from J, with 14 bases between. The CDR3 runs 13 residues. Germline V gene data show CDR1 as MNHEY and CDR2 as SVGAGI.

The CDR3 coding sequence is TGTGCCAGCAGCCGGGGATTCAACAATGAGCAGTACTTC. Translation: CASSRGFNNEQYF. The V call is TRBV7-2, the J call TRBJ2-5; D possibly corresponds to TRBD2 (5 bases). In germline, CDR1 is SGHTA, CDR2 FQGNSA. The CDR3 length is 13 residues. V gave up 5 bases and J gave up 11 bases, with 18 bases separating them.

The CDR3 here is CASSESGGEVFEQYF. CDR3 nucleotides: TGTGCCAGCAGTGAGTCCGGGGGGGAAGTTTTTGAGCAGTACTTC. The genes are TRBV6-1 and TRBJ2-7; 8 nucleotides line up with TRBD2. V was pared by 3 bases and J by 7 bases, with 11 bases of the junction left unmatched. The CDR3 is 15 residues long. Per the germline V gene, CDR1 is MNHNS and CDR2 is SASEGT.

The V gene is TRBV10-3, the J gene TRBJ1-1; 8 bases fit TRBD1. The CDR3 consists of 12 residues. J was trimmed by 3 bases and V by 9 bases; bases with no gene match: 3. The germline V gene encodes CDR1 ENHRY and CDR2 SYGVKD. The CDR3 spells CAMTGVDTEAFF. CDR3 nucleotides: TGTGCCATGACAGGGGTGGACACTGAAGCTTTCTTT.

This chain uses TRBV6-1 with TRBJ1-5, with D perhaps matching TRBD1 (5 bases). V gave up 3 bases and J gave up 6 bases, with 18 bases separating them. The CDR3 totals 16 residues. Germline-derived CDR1 and CDR2 are MNHNS and SASEGT. In nucleotides, the CDR3 is TGTGCCAGCAGTGAGTTCGGGACCCAAACAAGTCAGCCCCAGCATTTT. Its protein product is CASSEFGTQTSQPQHF.

V is TRBV12-3 or TRBV12-4 and J is TRBJ2-1, with D perhaps matching TRBD2 (7 bases). The germline V and J ends were trimmed by 9 bases and 9 bases, with 21 bases remaining between them. The CDR3 consists of 14 residues. The CDR3 loop is CASRLGGGGGEQFF. CDR3 nucleotides: TGTGCCAGTCGCCTGGGAGGGGGGGGCGGTGAGCAGTTCTTC.

This sequence joins TRBV6-5 and TRBJ2-1, with TRBD2 as a possible D gene (6 bases). The J call is uncertain, as TRBJ2-7 better fits the DNA end. Germline CDR1 and CDR2: MNHEY and SVGAGI. The CDR3 sequence is 16 residues long. The CDR3 sequence: CASSYYSSESYNEQYF. As DNA, the CDR3 is TGTGCCAGCAGTTACTATTCTAGCGAGTCCTACAATGAGCAGTACTTC.